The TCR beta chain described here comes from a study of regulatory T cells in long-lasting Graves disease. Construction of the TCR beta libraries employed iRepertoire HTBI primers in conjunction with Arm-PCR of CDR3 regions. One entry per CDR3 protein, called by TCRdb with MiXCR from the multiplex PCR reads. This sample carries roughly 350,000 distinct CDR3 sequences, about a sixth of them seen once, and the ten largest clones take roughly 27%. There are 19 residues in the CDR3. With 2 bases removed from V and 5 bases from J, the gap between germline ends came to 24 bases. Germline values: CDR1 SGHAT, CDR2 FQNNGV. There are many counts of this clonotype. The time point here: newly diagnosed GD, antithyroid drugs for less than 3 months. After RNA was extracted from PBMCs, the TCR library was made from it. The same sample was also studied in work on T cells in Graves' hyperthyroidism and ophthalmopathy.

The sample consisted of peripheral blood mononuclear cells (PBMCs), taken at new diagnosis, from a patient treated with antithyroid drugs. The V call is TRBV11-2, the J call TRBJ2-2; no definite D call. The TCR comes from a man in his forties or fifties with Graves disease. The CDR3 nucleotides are TGTGCCAGCAGCTTACGATCCTTGGCAGCCCGCCTTCTGACCGGGGAGCTGTTTTTT. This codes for CASSLRSLAARLLTGELFF.